A selection of T cell receptor beta chains follows, all from one sample in a study of T cell responses to AZD1222 COVID-19 vaccine. The data were produced by immunoSEQ multiplex PCR, yet TCRdb's version contains in-frame clones alone and is incomplete. The sample comprises approximately 84,000 clones, more than 80% of which are singletons, and roughly 2.7% rests with the top ten. Specimen: peripheral blood, collected 28 days after the second AZD1222 dose. The receptors were gathered from an adult who received the AZD1222 COVID-19 vaccine. The CDR3 runs from the conserved cysteine through the conserved F or W. A D gene is named only where the DNA matches it firmly. Clone size is shown for a subset of rows, as once, few, many or a class of expanded clone.

V gene: TRBV3-1/TRBV3-2
clone size: once
D gene: TRBD2
J gene: TRBJ2-1
CDR3 DNA: TGTGCCAGCAGCCAAGAGCTTCTAGCGGGGAATGAGCAGTTCTTC
CDR3 protein: CASSQELLAGNEQFF

V gene: TRBV29-1
clone size: NA
D gene: NA
J gene: TRBJ2-1
CDR3 DNA: TGCAGCGTTGTTTCCGGGAGAGGGGTCAATGAGCAGTTCTTC
CDR3 protein: CSVVSGRGVNEQFF

V gene: TRBV3-1/TRBV3-2
clone size: NA
D gene: NA
J gene: TRBJ2-3
CDR3 DNA: TGTGCCAGCAGCCCCGGGACTTCGCCAGATACGCAGTATTTT
CDR3 protein: CASSPGTSPDTQYF

V gene: TRBV7-9
clone size: NA
D gene: NA
J gene: TRBJ2-5
CDR3 DNA: TGTGCCAGCAGCTTAGTTGGGGGGGCGATGGAGACCCAGTACTTC
CDR3 protein: CASSLVGGAMETQYF

V gene: TRBV11-1
clone size: NA
D gene: NA
J gene: TRBJ2-7
CDR3 DNA: TGTGCCAGCAGCTTAGCGTTTACAGGCTACGAGCAGTACTTC
CDR3 protein: CASSLAFTGYEQYF

V gene: TRBV2
clone size: once
D gene: TRBD1
J gene: TRBJ1-1
CDR3 DNA: TGTGCCAGCAGTGAGAGGACAGGTCACACTGAAGCTTTCTTT
CDR3 protein: CASSERTGHTEAFF

V gene: TRBV5-1
clone size: NA
D gene: NA
J gene: TRBJ1-1
CDR3 DNA: TGCGCCAGCAGCTTCATAAGGCAGGGAGGGCTTCCTGAAGCTTTCTTT
CDR3 protein: CASSFIRQGGLPEAFF

V gene: TRBV5-6
clone size: NA
D gene: NA
J gene: TRBJ2-2
CDR3 DNA: TGTGCCAGCAGCTTGATAAAGCCCTCGAACACCGGGGAGCTGTTTTTT
CDR3 protein: CASSLIKPSNTGELFF

V gene: TRBV29-1
clone size: NA
D gene: TRBD2
J gene: TRBJ2-7
CDR3 DNA: TGCAGCGTTGAAAGAGAGACGGGACTAGCGGGAGGAGAGCAGTACTTC
CDR3 protein: CSVERETGLAGGEQYF

V gene: TRBV5-1
clone size: NA
D gene: NA
J gene: TRBJ2-1
CDR3 DNA: TGCGCCAGCAGCTTTCAGGGGTATGAGCAGTTCTTC
CDR3 protein: CASSFQGYEQFF

V gene: TRBV2
clone size: NA
D gene: NA
J gene: TRBJ2-7
CDR3 DNA: TGTGCCAGCAGTGGCCCCGTTGGTGGGATCGCCTACGAGCAGTACTTC
CDR3 protein: CASSGPVGGIAYEQYF

V gene: TRBV6-5
clone size: NA
D gene: NA
J gene: TRBJ1-2
CDR3 DNA: TGTGCCAGTCAAGACAGCATCTATGGCTACACCTTC
CDR3 protein: CASQDSIYGYTF

V gene: TRBV7-6
clone size: NA
D gene: NA
J gene: TRBJ1-1
CDR3 DNA: TGTGCCAGCAGCTTATGGCGGGGGAACACTGAAGCTTTCTTT
CDR3 protein: CASSLWRGNTEAFF

V gene: TRBV10-1
clone size: NA
D gene: NA
J gene: TRBJ2-7
CDR3 DNA: TGCGCCAGCATTAGGGGGACACCCTGCTCCTACGAGCAGTACTTC
CDR3 protein: CASIRGTPCSYEQYF

V gene: TRBV3-1/TRBV3-2
clone size: NA
D gene: TRBD2
J gene: TRBJ2-5
CDR3 DNA: TGTGCCAGCAGCCAAGCCCCGGGGGGGGGCCAAGAGACCCAGTACTTC
CDR3 protein: CASSQAPGGGQETQYF

V gene: TRBV7-9
clone size: NA
D gene: NA
J gene: TRBJ2-5
CDR3 DNA: TGTGCCAGCAGCTTTCAAGAGACCCAGTACTTC
CDR3 protein: CASSFQETQYF

V gene: TRBV7-9
clone size: NA
D gene: NA
J gene: TRBJ1-5
CDR3 DNA: TGTGCCAGCAGTCGGGGGAATCAGCCCCAGCATTTT
CDR3 protein: CASSRGNQPQHF

V gene: TRBV5-1
clone size: NA
D gene: NA
J gene: TRBJ2-6
CDR3 DNA: TGCGCCAGCAGCTCACGGCCATCTGGGGCCAACGTCCTGACTTTC
CDR3 protein: CASSSRPSGANVLTF

V gene: TRBV3-1/TRBV3-2
clone size: NA
D gene: NA
J gene: TRBJ1-2
CDR3 DNA: TGTGCCAGCAGCCAAGACAGGGTCGATGGCTACACCTTC
CDR3 protein: CASSQDRVDGYTF

V gene: TRBV19
clone size: NA
D gene: NA
J gene: TRBJ1-1
CDR3 DNA: TGTGCCAGTAGTTCCCCCGCCCTGGGACCTGAAGCTTTCTTT
CDR3 protein: CASSSPALGPEAFF

V gene: TRBV6-2/TRBV6-3
clone size: NA
D gene: TRBD2
J gene: TRBJ2-3
CDR3 DNA: TGTGCCAGCAGTAACCCGAGCGGGGGGTCTTCGGATACGCAGTATTTT
CDR3 protein: CASSNPSGGSSDTQYF

V gene: TRBV6-2/TRBV6-3
clone size: NA
D gene: TRBD1
J gene: TRBJ1-5
CDR3 DNA: TGTGCCAGCAGTTTTACGGGACAGGGGCGTCTATGGAATCAGCCCCAGCATTTT
CDR3 protein: CASSFTGQGRLWNQPQHF

V gene: TRBV13
clone size: NA
D gene: NA
J gene: TRBJ1-1
CDR3 DNA: TGTGCCAGCAGCTTAATCGCCCCGGGGCCTTGGGAGATGAACACTGAAGCTTTCTTT
CDR3 protein: CASSLIAPGPWEMNTEAFF

V gene: TRBV5-1
clone size: NA
D gene: NA
J gene: TRBJ1-2
CDR3 DNA: TGCGCCAGCAGCGGGGGGGATCGTGTAGGTGGCTACACCTTC
CDR3 protein: CASSGGDRVGGYTF

V gene: TRBV2
clone size: NA
D gene: TRBD1
J gene: TRBJ1-2
CDR3 DNA: TGTGCCAGCAGGGACAGGGGGACGGGTGGCTACACCTTC
CDR3 protein: CASRDRGTGGYTF

V gene: TRBV6-2/TRBV6-3
clone size: few
D gene: NA
J gene: TRBJ1-3
CDR3 DNA: TGTGCCAGCAGCGGGGCCGCCTCTGGAAACACCATATATTTT
CDR3 protein: CASSGAASGNTIYF

V gene: TRBV10-1
clone size: NA
D gene: TRBD2
J gene: TRBJ2-2
CDR3 DNA: TGCGCCGAGAGGCGGGGGGGTAACACCGGGGAGCTGTTTTTT
CDR3 protein: CAERRGGNTGELFF

V gene: TRBV27
clone size: NA
D gene: TRBD1
J gene: TRBJ1-5
CDR3 DNA: TGTGCCAGCAGGGATAGACAGGGGAATCAGCCCCAGCATTTT
CDR3 protein: CASRDRQGNQPQHF

V gene: TRBV13
clone size: NA
D gene: NA
J gene: TRBJ2-3
CDR3 DNA: TGTGCCAGCAGCGAGACAAAGCACAAGGATACGCAGTATTTT
CDR3 protein: CASSETKHKDTQYF

V gene: TRBV11-2
clone size: NA
D gene: NA
J gene: TRBJ2-1
CDR3 DNA: TGTGCCAGCAGCTTACGACTCGGGTCGGACAATGAGCAGTTCTTC
CDR3 protein: CASSLRLGSDNEQFF

V gene: TRBV12-3/TRBV12-4
clone size: NA
D gene: NA
J gene: TRBJ1-1
CDR3 DNA: TGTGCCAGCAGGGCAAACACTGAAGCTTTCTTT
CDR3 protein: CASRANTEAFF

V gene: TRBV20-1
clone size: NA
D gene: NA
J gene: TRBJ2-1
CDR3 DNA: TGCAGGCCCGGGGGGCAGTTCTTC
CDR3 protein: CRPGGQFF

V gene: TRBV30
clone size: NA
D gene: NA
J gene: TRBJ1-1
CDR3 DNA: TGTGCCTGGAGTGTAAATAGGAAGGGGGGGAACACTGAAGCTTTCTTT
CDR3 protein: CAWSVNRKGGNTEAFF

V gene: TRBV27
clone size: NA
D gene: NA
J gene: TRBJ2-7
CDR3 DNA: TGTGCCAGCAGTTTGGACGGAACCTACGAGCAGTACTTC
CDR3 protein: CASSLDGTYEQYF

V gene: TRBV27
clone size: NA
D gene: NA
J gene: TRBJ2-7
CDR3 DNA: TGTGCCAGCAGTTTATGGGGCAGGGTAGACGAGCAGTACTTC
CDR3 protein: CASSLWGRVDEQYF

V gene: TRBV22-1
clone size: NA
D gene: NA
J gene: TRBJ1-5
CDR3 DNA: TGTCCTGGGAGCGCACGTGTGGTGGGTCAGCCCCAGCATTTT
CDR3 protein: CPGSARVVGQPQHF

V gene: TRBV5-6
clone size: NA
D gene: NA
J gene: TRBJ1-1
CDR3 DNA: TGTGCCAGCAGCTTGCAGGGACCCATGAACACTGAAGCTTTCTTT
CDR3 protein: CASSLQGPMNTEAFF

V gene: TRBV6-2/TRBV6-3
clone size: NA
D gene: TRBD1
J gene: TRBJ1-2
CDR3 DNA: TGTGCCAGCAGTTACGCTTACGGGCAGGGGGCGATTGGCTACACCTTC
CDR3 protein: CASSYAYGQGAIGYTF

V gene: TRBV5-1
clone size: NA
D gene: TRBD1
J gene: TRBJ2-2
CDR3 DNA: TGCGCCAGCAGGACAGGGATGGTGACCGGGGAGCTGTTTTTT
CDR3 protein: CASRTGMVTGELFF

V gene: TRBV6-4
clone size: NA
D gene: NA
J gene: TRBJ1-1
CDR3 DNA: TGTGCCAGCAGTGTTGACCCAGGTTACACTGAAGCTTTCTTT
CDR3 protein: CASSVDPGYTEAFF

V gene: TRBV29-1
clone size: NA
D gene: TRBD2
J gene: TRBJ2-5
CDR3 DNA: TGCAGCGTTGAGGGACTAGGAAGAGGAGAGACCCAGTACTTC
CDR3 protein: CSVEGLGRGETQYF

V gene: TRBV11-2
clone size: NA
D gene: TRBD1
J gene: TRBJ2-7
CDR3 DNA: TGTGCCAGCAGCTTAGTAGCCGGGACAGGGGCTTTATACGAGCAGTACTTC
CDR3 protein: CASSLVAGTGALYEQYF

V gene: TRBV5-6
clone size: NA
D gene: NA
J gene: TRBJ1-1
CDR3 DNA: TGTGCCAGCAGCCGACAGATAACTGAAGCTTTCTTT
CDR3 protein: CASSRQITEAFF

V gene: TRBV4-2
clone size: NA
D gene: NA
J gene: TRBJ1-5
CDR3 DNA: TGTGCCAGCAGCCTGGAGGGAGGGGTCGGCAATCAGCCCCAGCATTTT
CDR3 protein: CASSLEGGVGNQPQHF

V gene: TRBV30
clone size: NA
D gene: NA
J gene: TRBJ1-6
CDR3 DNA: TGTGCCTGGAGGCAGGGTCCACCCCTCCACTTT
CDR3 protein: CAWRQGPPLHF

V gene: TRBV6-2/TRBV6-3
clone size: NA
D gene: TRBD1
J gene: TRBJ1-2
CDR3 DNA: TGTGCCAGCAGTTACGATGGACAGGACTATGGCTACACCTTC
CDR3 protein: CASSYDGQDYGYTF

V gene: TRBV15
clone size: once
D gene: NA
J gene: TRBJ1-2
CDR3 DNA: TGTGCCACCAGCAGAGACTACACATACTATGGCTACACCTTC
CDR3 protein: CATSRDYTYYGYTF

V gene: TRBV7-3
clone size: NA
D gene: TRBD2
J gene: TRBJ2-2
CDR3 DNA: TGTGCCAGCAGCTTGAACGGGAGGGGGACCGGGGAGCTGTTTTTT
CDR3 protein: CASSLNGRGTGELFF